The subject of this entry is one TCR beta chain. The antigen remains undetermined. The data stem from a study of T cells in Graves' hyperthyroidism and ophthalmopathy. Study-level points and caveats: The blood repertoire included most of the expanded thyroid clonotypes above 0.001.

In germline, CDR1 is ENHRY, CDR2 SYGVKD. The germline V and J ends were trimmed by 4 bases and 2 bases, with 11 bases remaining between them. The CDR3 is 14 amino acids. Each patient was aged 18 to 65 and had newly diagnosed hyperthyroidism of under 2 months' duration. Researchers took RNA transcripts and amplified the TCR beta CDR3 regions from them. HTBI primers drove first-round RT-PCR of the TCR CDR3. TCRdb processed the multiplex PCR reads anew with MiXCR; each CDR3 protein has one entry. In the table there are some 460,000 distinct CDR3 sequences, around 16% of which are singletons. V and J are TRBV10-3 and TRBJ2-5; D remains ambiguous. The TCR originated in a woman younger than 30 with Graves' hyperthyroidism. Sequenced: blood. The CDR3 bases are TGTGCCATCAGTGGTAAACAGAATCAAGAGACCCAGTACTTC. The encoded protein is CAISGKQNQETQYF.